In its sample, the clone carrying this T cell receptor beta chain was seen a few times. This sample is drawn from a study of T cells in localized non-small cell lung cancer. Germline CDR1 and CDR2: SGDLS and YYNGEE. J was trimmed by 6 bases and V by 2 bases; bases with no gene match: 12. CDR3 length: 16 amino acids. Generated by immunoSEQ multiplex PCR, the TCRdb table keeps only in-frame clones and is missing some. The data contain under 1,300 clones, approximately 35% of them singletons. The TCR was taken from a woman between 40 and 69 years old with stage II squamous cell lung carcinoma. Sequencing used normal lung tissue next to the tumor, obtained before any cancer treatment. J is TRBJ2-3 and V is TRBV9; 7 positions agree with TRBD2. CDR3 coding DNA: TGTGCCAGCAGCGTCCTTTCGCGGGGGTCCAGGGATACGCAGTATTTT. Translated: CASSVLSRGSRDTQYF.